This TCR beta chain derives from a study of shared clonotypes between healthy human individuals. V was cut by 0 bases and J by 5 bases, with 17 bases left in between. CDR3 length: 16 amino acids. Germline loops: CDR1 SGDLS, CDR2 YYNGEE. Profiled with immunoSEQ multiplex PCR; TCRdb holds only in-frame clones, not every one. Seen here are around 690,000 clones, about nine tenths observed once, and the top ten hold 34%. This chain connects TRBV9 to TRBJ2-5; the D call may be TRBD1 or TRBD2 (5 bases each). The source is a man between 18 and 29 years old in good health. Some clones in this sample may be carry-over from other donors' samples. Material: memory CD8+ T cells from PBMCs. The subset: CD45RO+ cells pooled with CCR7-negative TemRA cells. The CDR3 sequence is CASSVDRGRWGETQYF. CDR3 nucleotide sequence: TGTGCCAGCAGCGTAGACCGAGGGCGGTGGGGCGAGACCCAGTACTTC.